These 17 T cell receptor beta chains were sequenced from one sample in a study of OX40 agonist ivuxolimab in advanced cancers. Profiling relied on immunoSEQ multiplex PCR, and the TCRdb table lists in-frame clones only, not all of them. This table has roughly 40,000 clones, more than 80% appearing once. The sample was CD4+ or CD8+ T cells sorted from blood, taken in a trial of the OX40 agonist ivuxolimab. These receptors came from an adult with an advanced solid tumor such as melanoma, head and neck, liver or kidney cancer.

The CDR3 nucleotides are TGTGCCAGCAGTGAAGCGCTTCATTGGGGGTCAGGCTACAATGAGCAGTTCTTC. Its protein is CASSEALHWGSGYNEQFF. The V gene is TRBV2, the J gene TRBJ2-1; D possibly matches TRBD1 or TRBD2 (5 bases each). Germline V gene sequence: CDR1 SNHLY, CDR2 FYNNEI. The length of the CDR3 is 18 residues. Trimming left V 0 bases short and J 3 bases short, with 18 bases between.

Here the CDR3 reads CASSSTGTEKLFF. For the CDR3, the DNA is TGTGCCAGCAGCTCGACAGGGACTGAAAAACTGTTTTTT. V and J are TRBV5-8 and TRBJ1-4; 7 bases line up with TRBD1. Germline V lookup: CDR1 SGHTS, CDR2 YDEGEE. This CDR3 region has 13 residues. The J segment lost 7 bases and the V segment lost 3 bases, leaving 3 bases of the junction unmatched.

The chain has TRBV5-1 and TRBJ1-1; 7 bases align to TRBD1. V shed 4 bases, J shed 4 bases, and the junction held 7 bases outside the gene matches. The length of the CDR3 is 14 residues. Germline-derived CDR1 and CDR2 are SGHRS and YFSETQ. CDR3 amino acids: CASSLGQDSTEAFF. CDR3 DNA sequence: TGCGCCAGCAGCCTAGGACAGGATTCCACTGAAGCTTTCTTT. The variable domain in full, completed from reference TRBV5-1 and TRBJ1-1, reads KAGVTQTPRYLIKTRGQQVTLSCSPISGHRSVSWYQQTPGQGLQFLFEYFSETQRNKGNFPGRFSGRQFSNSRSEMNVSTLELGDSALYLCASSLGQDSTEAFFGQGTRLTVV.

This sequence joins TRBV11-2 and TRBJ2-3; D unclear. Germline V gives CDR1 SGHAT, CDR2 FQNNGV. The germline V and J ends were trimmed by 3 bases and 4 bases, with 11 bases remaining between them. This CDR3 is 14 amino acids long. The CDR3 is CASSFGSVSDTQYF. DNA for the CDR3: TGTGCCAGCAGCTTCGGAAGCGTCTCAGATACGCAGTATTTT. Supplemented by reference TRBV11-2 and TRBJ2-3, the full variable domain reads EAGVAQSPRYKIIEKRQSVAFWCNPISGHATLYWYQQILGQGPKLLIQFQNNGVVDDSQLPKDRFSAERLKGVDSTLKIQPAKLEDSAVYLCASSFGSVSDTQYFGPGTRLTVL.

The rearrangement links TRBV18 to TRBJ1-3, with a possible D match to TRBD1 (5 bases). Trimming removed 4 bases at V and 0 bases at J, with 13 bases between. This CDR3 region has 16 residues. Per germline, CDR1 KGHSH and CDR2 LQKENI. CDR3 coding DNA: TGTGCCAGCTCACAGCTGGGACCGAACTCTGGAAACACCATATATTTT. This gives the protein CASSQLGPNSGNTIYF.

This chain uses TRBV9 with TRBJ2-7, with 7 bases fitting TRBD2. The CDR3 is 18 residues long. V gave up 3 bases and J gave up 3 bases; unmatched junction bases: 18. The germline CDR1 and CDR2 sequences are SGDLS and YYNGEE. The chain's CDR3 is CASSASTLGASGNYEQYF. The CDR3 DNA follows: TGTGCCAGCAGCGCCTCCACCCTCGGGGCTAGCGGAAACTACGAGCAGTACTTC.

A word on this clone: The junction does not match germline at one end; this may be a read error. Distinct nucleotide sequences in the sample also encode this CDR3. V usage is TRBV5-6 and J usage is TRBJ2-3; D might be TRBD1 (5 bases). This CDR3 spans 17 amino acids. CDR1 is SGHDT, CDR2 YYEEEE, per germline. The CDR3 region is CASSLVSRAGSADTQYF. CDR3 DNA sequence: TGTGCCAGCAGCTTGGTCTCTCGGGCAGGGTCAGCAGATACACAGTATTTT. The full variable domain, its missing parts supplied by reference TRBV5-6 and TRBJ2-3, is DAGVTQSPTHLIKTRGQQVTLRCSPKSGHDTVSWYQQALGQGPQFIFQYYEEEERQRGNFPDRFSGHQFPNYSSELNVNALLLGDSALYLCASSLVSRAGSADTQYFGPGTRLTVL.

The J gene is TRBJ2-1, the V gene TRBV19; weak D call: TRBD2 (6 bases). Germline assignment: CDR1 LNHDA and CDR2 SQIVND (reference sequence). There are 13 residues in the CDR3. V lost 8 bases and J lost 3, with 11 bases in between. CDR3 residues: CASSGRVYNEQFF. The CDR3, as DNA: TGTGCCAGTTCCGGGAGAGTCTACAATGAGCAGTTCTTC.

V usage is TRBV18 and J usage is TRBJ2-3; 11 bases align to TRBD2. The CDR3 spans 15 residues. The V and J ends lost 9 bases and 6 bases, in that order; junction bases with no gene match: 11. The germline V gene has CDR1 KGHSH and CDR2 LQKENI. CDR3 DNA sequence: TGTGCCAGTTCCATAGCGGGAGGGCCCGGTGATACGCAGTATTTT. As protein: CASSIAGGPGDTQYF.

The chain is built from TRBV6-1 and TRBJ2-3; D is perhaps TRBD2 (7 bases). CDR3 length: 18 residues. CDR1 is MNHNS and CDR2 is SASEGT in the germline V gene. V dropped 3 bases and J dropped 3 bases, with 22 bases sitting between them. The CDR3 sequence is CASSESGGPRRGTDTQYF. The DNA for the CDR3 is TGTGCCAGCAGTGAGTCGGGAGGACCTAGGAGGGGGACAGATACGCAGTATTTT.

The chain recombines TRBV6-5 with TRBJ2-5; TRBD1 is a possible D gene (7 bases). The CDR3 is 15 residues long. Per the germline V gene, CDR1 is MNHEY and CDR2 is SVGAGI. Trimming stripped 6 bases from V and 5 bases from J, with 19 bases between. The CDR3 DNA is TGTGCCAGCAGCCCCTCGCAGGGGGGATATGAGACCCAGTACTTC. Translating gives CASSPSQGGYETQYF.

This chain uses TRBV2 with TRBJ2-7, with 7 positions matching TRBD2. The length of the CDR3 is 15 residues. Germline V CDR1 and CDR2: SNHLY, FYNNEI. V lost 5 bases, J lost 1 base, and 8 bases stayed unmatched. The CDR3, as DNA: TGTGCCAGCAGTTCGGTCGCTAGCGGTTCCTACGAGCAGTACTTC. This gives the protein CASSSVASGSYEQYF.

There are a few counts of this clone. The chain couples TRBV14 to TRBJ1-2; D gene uncertain. Between the trimmed V and J ends, which lost 1 base and 8 bases, there was a span of 20 bases. The CDR3 consists of 16 residues. CDR1 and CDR2 from the germline V gene are SGHDN and FVKESK. The CDR3 coding sequence is TGTGCCAGCAGCCAAGGCTTTAGGACGGATCCGCGAGGCTACACCTTC. Protein sequence: CASSQGFRTDPRGYTF.

To note about this clone: Other DNA sequences in this sample translate to the same CDR3. The CDR3 DNA reads as TGCGCCAGCAGCCTGACGCCGGGACGATCTAATGAAAAACTGTTTTTT. As protein: CASSLTPGRSNEKLFF. This chain connects TRBV5-1 to TRBJ1-4, with TRBD1 as a possible D gene (5 bases). The CDR3 length is 16 residues. Deletions cut 4 bases from V and 3 bases from J, with 16 bases between. Germline V lookup: CDR1 SGHRS, CDR2 YFSETQ.

This chain joins TRBV7-3 and TRBJ2-3; 11 bases map to TRBD2. Germline V lookup: CDR1 SGHTA, CDR2 FQGTGA. The junction had 3 bases not matched to a gene; V was cut back by 0 bases and J by 4 bases. CDR3 length: 16 amino acids. CDR3 sequence (DNA): TGTGCCAGCAGCTTAACCGTAGCGGGAGGGCCAGATACGCAGTATTTT. It is translated as CASSLTVAGGPDTQYF.

This clone was seen only a few times. The chain links TRBV5-1 to TRBJ1-1; D call uncertain. V lost 3 bases, J lost 2 bases, and 11 bases lay in between. Germline loops: CDR1 SGHRS, CDR2 YFSETQ. This CDR3 region has 14 residues. The CDR3 loop reads CASSSQGLNTEAFF. Written as DNA, the CDR3 is TGCGCCAGCAGCTCCCAAGGATTAAACACTGAAGCTTTCTTT.

This chain connects TRBV4-1 to TRBJ2-5; 9 bases line up with TRBD2. J lost 5 bases, V lost 4 bases, and 11 bases had no gene match. The germline gives CDR1 MGHRA, CDR2 YSYEKL. The length of the CDR3 is 16 residues. The CDR3 spells CASSRSQLAGRETQYF. CDR3 sequence (DNA): TGCGCCAGCAGCCGATCCCAACTAGCGGGTCGGGAGACCCAGTACTTC.